The 27 T cell receptor beta chains in this list originate from one sample, sequenced in a study of beta chain features in type 1 diabetes. Reverse transcription of all isolated RNA meant that expressed TCRB transcripts were sequenced. Profiled with immunoSEQ multiplex PCR; TCRdb holds only in-frame clones, not every one. Among 150,000 to 180,000 clones, 8.1% were seen once, and the ten largest hold approximately 0.69%. What was sequenced was central memory CD4+ T cells from blood. These receptor sequences come from a young man in good health.

V usage is TRBV14 and J usage is TRBJ2-3; maybe TRBD1 (5 bases). This CDR3 spans 14 amino acids. Germline-derived CDR1 and CDR2 are SGHDN and FVKESK. Trimming removed 1 base from V and 3 bases from J, with 8 bases in between. The CDR3 bases are TGTGCCAGCAGCCAAGGGGGCGCAACAGATACGCAGTATTTT. The encoded protein is CASSQGGATDTQYF.

The V gene is TRBV5-1, the J gene TRBJ2-1, with TRBD2 matching over 9 bases. Germline loops: CDR1 SGHRS, CDR2 YFSETQ. Unmatched junction bases numbered 10, after V lost 4 bases and J lost 5 bases. The CDR3 is 16 amino acids. This CDR3 is CASSLRPSGGNNEQFF. CDR3 sequence (DNA): TGCGCCAGCAGCCTCCGCCCAAGCGGGGGGAACAATGAGCAGTTCTTC.

This clone was seen more than once but under ten times. V gene TRBV5-4 combines with J gene TRBJ2-1; tentatively, D is TRBD1 (6 bases). CDR3 length equals 13 residues. The germline V gene has CDR1 SGHNT and CDR2 YYREEE (reference sequence). V was shortened by 2 bases and J by 6 bases, with 9 bases between the two germline ends. The CDR3 sequence: CASSFDRSNEQFF. CDR3 coding DNA: TGTGCCAGCAGCTTTGACAGGTCCAATGAGCAGTTCTTC.

This clone was detected only a few times. This sequence joins TRBV29-1 and TRBJ2-5; tentative D call: TRBD1 (6 bases). The J call is in doubt because the DNA end fits TRBJ2-7 better. The CDR3 is 13 amino acids. Germline CDR1 and CDR2: SQVTM and ANQGSEA. CDR3 sequence reads: CSAGTLSPYEQYF. CDR3 nucleotides: TGCAGCGCTGGGACACTCAGTCCCTACGAGCAGTACTTC.

The chain carries TRBV11-1 and TRBJ2-1, with 9 bases aligning to TRBD2. Trimming at V came to 5 bases and at J to 8 bases, leaving 10 bases not matched to a gene. CDR1 is SGHAT and CDR2 is FQDESV in the germline V gene (reference sequence). CDR3 length equals 15 residues. CDR3 nucleotide sequence: TGTGCCAGCAGCCCCCTCTTTGCGGGAGGGGATGAGCAGTTCTTC. Its protein is CASSPLFAGGDEQFF.

Ten or more counts support this clone. The same CDR3 also results from other DNA sequences found in this sample. The chain recombines TRBV9 with TRBJ2-3; 9 positions agree with TRBD2. The CDR3 totals 17 residues. The V gene end was trimmed by 0 bases and the J gene end by 1 base; junction bases not matched to a gene: 6. Germline-derived CDR1 and CDR2 are SGDLS and YYNGEE. CDR3 coding DNA: TGTGCCAGCAGCGTAGTCGGCGGGGGGGCGGGCACAGATACGCAGTATTTT. It codes for CASSVVGGGAGTDTQYF.

This clone has a count of ten or more. Different DNA sequences within this sample yield the same CDR3. The CDR3 nucleotides read TGCAGCGTTGAACTTCGGGGGGGTAACACTGAAGCTTTCTTT. Translated: CSVELRGGNTEAFF. The chain employs TRBV29-1 and TRBJ1-1; D might be TRBD1 (5 bases). V gave up 2 bases and J gave up 2 bases, with 12 bases separating them. From germline, CDR1 is SQVTM and CDR2 ANQGSEA. This CDR3 has 14 amino acids.

This clone appeared many times. The chain has TRBV6-5 and TRBJ1-1; D gene ambiguous. Per germline, CDR1 MNHEY and CDR2 SVGAGI. The CDR3 contains 11 residues. Trimming stripped 8 bases from V and 7 bases from J, with 11 bases between. CDR3 nucleotides: TGTGCCAGCTCTAAGAGGAGTGAAGCTTTCTTT. Encoded protein: CASSKRSEAFF.

The chain carries TRBV5-4 and TRBJ1-1, with 9 bases lining up with TRBD1. Germline V gene data show CDR1 as SGHNT and CDR2 as YYREEE (reference sequence). CDR3 length: 15 residues. Trimming took 4 bases from V and 5 from J; bases not matched to a gene: 9. The CDR3 reads CASSGGGQGGTEAFF. In DNA, the CDR3 is TGTGCCAGCAGCGGAGGGGGACAGGGCGGGACTGAAGCTTTCTTT.

V gene TRBV19 combines with J gene TRBJ2-5; the match to TRBD1 covers 10 bases. CDR1 and CDR2 from the germline V gene are LNHDA and SQIVND (reference sequence). This CDR3 has 15 residues. Unmatched junction bases numbered 7, after V lost 4 bases and J lost 5 bases. The CDR3 DNA reads as TGTGCCAGTAGTACAAGGACAGGGGGTCAGGAGACCCAGTACTTC. It translates to CASSTRTGGQETQYF.

This clone was recorded a few times. This sequence joins TRBV5-6 and TRBJ1-6; possibly TRBD1 for D (5 bases). Trimming removed 5 bases from V and 10 bases from J, with 22 bases in between. CDR1 is SGHDT, CDR2 YYEEEE, per germline. This CDR3 comprises 16 residues. This chain's CDR3 is CASRKSGLLRRSPLHF. DNA for the CDR3: TGTGCCAGCAGAAAATCAGGGCTCCTGCGGAGATCACCCCTCCACTTT.

This clone has only a few counts. This chain links TRBV19 with TRBJ2-1; D is ambiguous. Germline-derived CDR1 and CDR2 are LNHDA and SQIVND (reference sequence). Trimming stripped 4 bases from V and 2 bases from J, with 21 bases between. CDR3 size: 18 residues. CDR3 region: CASSRWAPSEIAYNEQFF. CDR3 nucleotide sequence: TGTGCCAGTAGTAGATGGGCCCCGTCCGAGATCGCCTACAATGAGCAGTTCTTC.

This clone was seen a handful of times. The V call is TRBV5-4, the J call TRBJ1-2; 9 nucleotides align to TRBD1. The CDR3 is 16 amino acids. The V gene end was trimmed by 4 bases and the J gene end by 8 bases; junction bases not matched to a gene: 15. Germline CDR1 reads SGHNT; CDR2 reads YYREEE (reference sequence). CDR3: CASSRPGQGAKDGYTF. The CDR3 DNA is TGTGCCAGCAGCCGACCGGGACAGGGCGCCAAGGACGGCTACACCTTC.

The J gene is TRBJ1-4, the V gene TRBV5-1; 7 bases agree with TRBD1. V lost 0 bases to trimming and J lost 7 bases; unmatched junction nucleotides: 3. The germline V gene has CDR1 SGHRS and CDR2 YFSETQ. The CDR3 covers 14 residues. DNA of the CDR3: TGCGCCAGCAGCTTGGGACAGGGTTCTGAAAAACTGTTTTTT. Protein product: CASSLGQGSEKLFF.

This clone was picked up a small number of times. The rearrangement uses TRBV4-3 and TRBJ1-6, with TRBD1 as a possible D gene (5 bases). This CDR3 has 16 amino acids. The V gene lost 0 bases and the J gene lost 10 bases, with 16 bases spanning the gap. Per the germline V gene, CDR1 is LGHNA and CDR2 is YSLEER. The CDR3, as DNA: TGCGCCAGCAGCCAAGATCCTGGGAGGGACGGGTCACCCCTCCACTTT. It codes for CASSQDPGRDGSPLHF.

This clone was counted between two and nine times. The rearrangement uses TRBV28 and TRBJ1-4, with a weak D call TRBD1 (6 bases). Germline V CDR1 and CDR2: MDHEN, SYDVKM. The length of the CDR3 is 17 residues. Trimming stripped 4 bases from V and 0 bases from J, with 15 bases between. In DNA form, the CDR3 reads TGTGCCAGCAGTTCGTACAGGGACCCTGCAACTAATGAAAAACTGTTTTTT. Residues: CASSSYRDPATNEKLFF. Filled out from reference TRBV28 and TRBJ1-4, the complete variable domain reads DVKVTQSSRYLVKRTGEKVFLECVQDMDHENMFWYRQDPGLGLRLIYFSYDVKMKEKGDIPEGYSVSREKKERFSLILESASTNQTSMYLCASSSYRDPATNEKLFFGSGTQLSVL.

In its sample, this clone was seen a few times. V usage is TRBV19 and J usage is TRBJ1-2; TRBD1 matches 10 bases. In germline, CDR1 is LNHDA, CDR2 SQIVND (reference sequence). Trimming took 9 bases from V and 4 from J; bases not matched to a gene: 5. This CDR3 comprises 13 residues. The CDR3 loop reads CASRQGAAYGYTF. In DNA form, the CDR3 reads TGTGCCAGCCGACAGGGGGCCGCCTATGGCTACACCTTC.

V and J are TRBV9 and TRBJ2-1; 7 bases map to TRBD2. Trimming removed 4 bases from V and 5 bases from J; junction bases left unmatched: 6. CDR1 and CDR2 (germline): SGDLS, YYNGEE. The CDR3 sequence is 14 residues long. The DNA of the CDR3 is TGTGCCAGCAGCCCCACTCTAGCGGACAATGAGCAGTTCTTC. Translation: CASSPTLADNEQFF.

This clone has ten or more counts. This sequence joins TRBV29-1 and TRBJ2-2; 13 bases are a match to TRBD2. In germline, CDR1 is SQVTM, CDR2 ANQGSEA. V shed 7 bases, J shed 4 bases, and the junction held 6 bases outside the gene matches. The CDR3 has 15 residues. The CDR3 reads CSAGTSGDGTGELFF. The CDR3 region has the DNA TGCAGCGCAGGGACTAGCGGGGATGGCACCGGGGAGCTGTTTTTT.

This clone was recorded a few times. The chain combines TRBV6-1 with TRBJ1-1, with D possibly TRBD1 on 5 matching bases. V was shortened by 1 base and J by 5 bases, with 14 bases between the two germline ends. The CDR3 covers 15 residues. The germline V gene has CDR1 MNHNS and CDR2 SASEGT. The CDR3 reads CASSEGTRVLTEAFF. The CDR3 DNA is TGTGCCAGCAGTGAAGGGACACGGGTTCTGACTGAAGCTTTCTTT.

V and J are TRBV28 and TRBJ1-5, with 7 bases aligning to TRBD1. The CDR3 covers 13 residues. Germline V gene sequence: CDR1 MDHEN, CDR2 SYDVKM. Trimming took 7 bases from V and 9 from J; bases not matched to a gene: 9. CDR3 loop: CASTSAGGRPQHF. CDR3 DNA: TGTGCCAGCACCTCCGCAGGGGGGAGGCCCCAGCATTTT.

V is TRBV18 and J is TRBJ2-7; TRBD2 matches at 9 bases. Germline CDR1 is KGHSH and CDR2 is LQKENI. The J segment lost 2 bases and the V segment lost 5 bases, leaving 7 bases of the junction unmatched. The CDR3 runs to 15 residues. Here the CDR3 reads CASSLASGTTYEQYF. DNA of the CDR3: TGTGCCAGCTCATTGGCTAGCGGGACAACCTACGAGCAGTACTTC.

In this sample, this clone turned up many times. The chain combines TRBV28 with TRBJ2-3; possible D gene TRBD1, 6 bases. Trimming shortened V by 6 bases and J by 2 bases, and 12 bases separated the two germline ends. The CDR3 is 14 amino acids. Germline CDR1 MDHEN, CDR2 SYDVKM. Written as DNA, the CDR3 is TGTGCCAGCAGCCCACAGGGCACCACAGATACGCAGTATTTT. Protein: CASSPQGTTDTQYF.

This clone was observed a handful of times. DNA for the CDR3: TGTGCCAGCAGCTCACAGGGGTCTTTCTACGAGCAGTACTTC. It translates to CASSSQGSFYEQYF. The V and J genes are TRBV11-1 and TRBJ2-7; TRBD1 matches at 7 bases. CDR1 SGHAT and CDR2 FQDESV come from the germline V gene (reference sequence). The CDR3 runs 14 residues. V trimming: 4 bases; J trimming: 3 bases; junction bases outside the gene matches: 6.

A few counts support this clone. The CDR3 sequence: CASSSSLAGFTGELFF. The CDR3 DNA reads as TGCGCCAGCAGCTCCTCACTAGCGGGTTTCACCGGGGAGCTGTTTTTT. The chain uses TRBV5-1 and TRBJ2-2, with TRBD2 matching over 9 bases. There are 16 residues in the CDR3. V gave up 3 bases and J gave up 4 bases; unmatched junction bases: 7. Germline CDR1 is SGHRS and CDR2 is YFSETQ.

This clone was recorded a few times. CDR3 nucleotides: TGTGCCAGCAGTCCCACCGGGGGGGGTGGCTACACCTTC. Protein sequence: CASSPTGGGGYTF. V is TRBV9 and J is TRBJ1-2; TRBD1 might be the D (5 bases). The CDR3 covers 13 residues. The germline gives CDR1 SGDLS, CDR2 YYNGEE. Trimming took 5 bases from V and 7 from J, leaving 15 bases between them.

V gene TRBV13 combines with J gene TRBJ1-3; D perhaps matches TRBD1 (6 bases). The V end lost 4 bases, the J end lost 9 bases, and 16 bases lay between the germline ends. The germline V gene has CDR1 PRHDT and CDR2 FYEKMQ (reference sequence). This CDR3 spans 14 amino acids. The CDR3 DNA sequence: TGTGCCAGCAGCTCCAGGGTCACAGGGAGCACCATATATTTT. It codes for CASSSRVTGSTIYF.